The TCR beta chain under discussion was sequenced for a study of T-cell memory formation after mild COVID-19. CDR1 is SGDLS, CDR2 YYNGEE, per germline. The CDR3 has 17 residues. V gave up 2 bases and J gave up 3 bases; unmatched junction bases: 12. Via MiXCR, TCRdb re-called the 5' RACE reads, giving one row per CDR3 protein. The table records fewer than 500,000 distinct CDR3 sequences, around a quarter of them present only once. Specimen: PBMCs or a T cell subset sorted from them (not recorded which). The genes are TRBV9 and TRBJ1-2, with 8 bases identical to TRBD1. This receptor was obtained from an adult woman who had mild COVID-19 (a few samples of this study predate the infection). Cell type and time point are not known. The CDR3 DNA reads as TGTGCCAGCAGCGTTGGGAGGACAGGGACATCCCACTATGGCTACACCTTC. Its translation: CASSVGRTGTSHYGYTF.